These 16 T cell receptor beta chains came from one sample sequenced in a study of blood T cell repertoires in COVID-19 (dated by TCRdb to about 2020). To prepare the library, the immunoSEQ multiplex PCR assay was applied. In TCRdb, the immuneACCESS table is reduced to in-frame sequences with V and J assigned. These tables do not hold every clone; where another copy was compared, an unresolved V gene accounts for under half, and the others remain unexplained. The sample table shows some 71,000 clones, and more than 80% are seen once. Of the sample, less than 2.5% is held by the ten largest clones. The sample comprised peripheral blood. The source of these receptors is a young man with acute or convalescent COVID-19.

The chain links TRBV6-6 to TRBJ2-1; TRBD1 agrees at 7 bases. In germline, CDR1 is MNHNY, CDR2 SVGAGI (reference sequence). The CDR3 runs to 15 residues. The trim removed 5 bases at V and 7 bases at J, leaving 11 bases unmatched. The chain's CDR3 is CASSLAETGNNEQFF. DNA of the CDR3: TGTGCCAGCAGTCTAGCCGAGACAGGGAATAATGAGCAGTTCTTC.

The rearrangement links TRBV15 to TRBJ2-1; TRBD1 aligns across 12 bases. With V trimmed by 3 bases and J by 6 bases, 15 bases remained unmatched. The CDR3 is 19 residues long. Per the germline V gene, CDR1 is LNHNV and CDR2 is YYDKDF (reference sequence). The CDR3 protein is CATSSNRDRGRLVGNEQFF. DNA for the CDR3: TGTGCCACCAGCAGTAACCGGGACAGGGGGCGTTTAGTGGGCAATGAGCAGTTCTTC.

The V gene is TRBV4-3, the J gene TRBJ1-4; D is uncertain. V gave up 1 base and J gave up 0 bases, with 9 bases separating them. This CDR3 comprises 16 residues. Per the germline V gene, CDR1 is LGHNA and CDR2 is YSLEER. The CDR3 DNA reads TGCGCCAGCAGCCAAGCACTTAGTGCAACTAATGAAAAACTGTTTTTT. Translation: CASSQALSATNEKLFF.

V is TRBV5-4 and J is TRBJ2-7, with TRBD1 as a possible D gene (6 bases). Trimming removed 2 bases at V and 11 bases at J, with 20 bases between. The CDR3 extends over 14 amino acids. Germline V gives CDR1 SGHNT, CDR2 YYREEE (reference sequence). The CDR3, as DNA: TGTGCCAGCAGCTTACAGGGACAAGGAACCGGGGAGTACTTC. Its translation: CASSLQGQGTGEYF.

This CDR3 reads CASSPRTGANTEAFF. Here the CDR3 DNA reads TGTGCCAGCTCACCACGGACAGGGGCGAACACTGAAGCTTTCTTT. The chain couples TRBV18 to TRBJ1-1; TRBD1 matches at 9 bases. CDR3 size: 15 residues. Unmatched junction bases numbered 1, after V lost 1 base and J lost 1 base. The germline V gene encodes CDR1 KGHSH and CDR2 LQKENI.

This clone is a singleton in its sample. V is TRBV5-1 and J is TRBJ1-6; 8 positions agree with TRBD1. The CDR3 sequence is 15 residues long. Germline V CDR1 and CDR2: SGHRS, YFSETQ. Trimming at V came to 6 bases and at J to 6 bases, leaving 8 bases not matched to a gene. The CDR3 protein is CASTPSQGANSPLHF. CDR3 in DNA: TGCGCCAGCACCCCAAGCCAGGGGGCTAATTCACCCCTCCACTTT.

Note on this clone: The same CDR3 also results from other DNA sequences found in this sample. The chain joins TRBV19 to TRBJ2-5, with 11 positions matching TRBD2. Per germline, CDR1 LNHDA and CDR2 SQIVND (reference sequence). This CDR3 has 14 residues. Losses at the gene ends were 6 bases for V and 1 base for J; bases not matched to a gene: 1. The CDR3 reads CASSLAGGQETQYF. The CDR3 DNA follows: TGTGCCAGTAGCCTAGCGGGGGGCCAAGAGACCCAGTACTTC.

This chain uses TRBV4-2 with TRBJ1-5; 8 bases fit TRBD1. Germline V gene data show CDR1 as LGHNA and CDR2 as YNFKEQ. V was pared by 4 bases and J by 4 bases, with 9 bases of the junction left unmatched. The CDR3 runs 16 residues. The CDR3 loop reads CASSPTDRGRNQPQHF. CDR3 coding DNA: TGTGCCAGCAGCCCAACCGACAGGGGACGAAATCAGCCCCAGCATTTT.

The gene calls are TRBV19 and TRBJ1-2; D gene unclear. Trimming pared 1 base from V and 2 bases from J, leaving 11 bases between. CDR3 length: 15 amino acids. CDR1 is LNHDA and CDR2 is SQIVND in the germline V gene (reference sequence). CDR3 DNA: TGTGCCAGTAGTATAGTTTTTAGGGAGAACTATGGCTACACCTTC. It specifies CASSIVFRENYGYTF.

The chain is built from TRBV6-5 and TRBJ1-3, with TRBD1 matching 7 bases. With V trimmed by 5 bases and J by 0 bases, 4 bases remained unmatched. Germline V gene lookup returns CDR1 MNHEY and CDR2 SVGAGI. The CDR3 totals 15 residues. The CDR3: CASSPTGSSGNTIYF. CDR3 coding DNA: TGTGCCAGCAGTCCGACAGGGTCCTCTGGAAACACCATATATTTT.

The chain is built from TRBV5-4 and TRBJ2-2, with TRBD2 matching over 10 bases. CDR3 size: 16 residues. The trim removed 4 bases at V and 4 bases at J, leaving 7 bases unmatched. Germline lookup yields CDR1 SGHNT and CDR2 YYREEE (reference sequence). The CDR3 region is CASSRAGGPVTGELFF. CDR3 sequence (DNA): TGTGCCAGCAGCCGAGCGGGAGGGCCGGTCACCGGGGAGCTGTTTTTT.

The rearrangement uses TRBV7-8 and TRBJ1-2; TRBD1 agrees at 11 bases. The CDR3 extends over 14 amino acids. V shed 6 bases and J 8 bases; nucleotides not matched to a gene: 8. Germline V gene lookup returns CDR1 SGHVS and CDR2 FQNEAQ. The CDR3 bases are TGTGCCAGCAGTAGACGGACAGGGGGCTTCGGCTACACCTTC. This encodes CASSRRTGGFGYTF.

The CDR3 protein is CATTQGEDYTF. The CDR3 DNA sequence: TGCGCCACCACACAGGGGGAGGACTACACCTTC. The V call is TRBV10-2, the J call TRBJ1-2; 8 nucleotides line up with TRBD1. The CDR3 extends over 11 amino acids. CDR1 is WSHSY, CDR2 SAAADI, per germline. With 10 bases clipped from V and 10 bases from J, the junction kept 8 bases outside the gene matches.

The chain uses TRBV7-9 and TRBJ2-5; D may be TRBD1 (5 bases). Looked up from germline, CDR1 is SEHNR and CDR2 is FQNEAQ (reference sequence). Trimming took 5 bases from V and 7 from J, leaving 17 bases between them. This CDR3 region has 14 residues. CDR3 sequence: CASSPDSDTGTQYF. The CDR3 nucleotides are TGTGCCAGCAGCCCCGACAGTGACACAGGGACCCAGTACTTC.

This chain uses TRBV2 with TRBJ2-5; 9 bases map to TRBD2. Germline CDR1 is SNHLY and CDR2 is FYNNEI. The CDR3 runs to 16 residues. V lost 1 base, J lost 2 bases, and 5 bases stayed unmatched. As DNA, the CDR3 is TGTGCCAGCAGTGAAGGGGTAGCGGGGGTGCAAGAGACCCAGTACTTC. It encodes CASSEGVAGVQETQYF.

V usage is TRBV4-3 and J usage is TRBJ2-1; no reliable D call. Per germline, CDR1 LGHNA and CDR2 YSLEER. Trimming pared 0 bases from V and 4 bases from J, leaving 10 bases between. This CDR3 region has 15 residues. The CDR3 region is CASSQDKFGYNEQFF. DNA for the CDR3: TGCGCCAGCAGCCAAGATAAATTCGGGTACAATGAGCAGTTCTTC.